The sequence of this TCR beta chain was determined in a study of blood T cell repertoires in COVID-19. Trimming left V 4 bases short and J 1 base short, with 10 bases between. The CDR3 consists of 14 residues. The germline V gene encodes CDR1 ENHRY and CDR2 SYGVKD. Per the study methods: Reference gene primers were amplified, and this amplification served to estimate nucleated cell counts. Produced via immunoSEQ multiplex PCR; TCRdb's table is partial and in-frame only. The V and J calls and the clone size are those of that table, but D and trimming were determined from the DNA. This sample has roughly 200,000 clones, with about 83% found just once.

Material: peripheral blood. This clonotype was obtained from a person aged 70 to 85 with COVID-19, enrolled during active disease. The chain couples TRBV10-3 to TRBJ1-1; D is uncertain. The CDR3 protein is CAISGVGRNTEAFF. The DNA of the CDR3 is TGTGCCATCAGTGGTGTCGGGAGGAACACTGAAGCTTTCTTT.